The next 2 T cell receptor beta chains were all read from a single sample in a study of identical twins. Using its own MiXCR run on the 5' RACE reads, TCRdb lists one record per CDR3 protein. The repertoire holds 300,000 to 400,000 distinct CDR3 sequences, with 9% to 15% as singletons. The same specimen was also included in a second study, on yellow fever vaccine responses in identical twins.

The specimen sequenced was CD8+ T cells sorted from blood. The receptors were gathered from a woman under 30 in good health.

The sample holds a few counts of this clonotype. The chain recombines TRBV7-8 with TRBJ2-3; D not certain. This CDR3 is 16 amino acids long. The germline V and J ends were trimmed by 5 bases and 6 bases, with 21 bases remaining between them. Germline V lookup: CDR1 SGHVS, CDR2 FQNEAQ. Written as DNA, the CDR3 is TGTGCCAGCAGCACCCTATCCCCCAACTTTGGGGATACGCAGTATTTT. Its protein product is CASSTLSPNFGDTQYF. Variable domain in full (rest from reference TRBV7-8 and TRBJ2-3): GAGVSQSPRYKVAKRGQDVALRCDPISGHVSLFWYQQALGQGPEFLTYFQNEAQLDKSGLPSDRFFAERPEGSVSTLKIQRTQQEDSAVYLCASSTLSPNFGDTQYFGPGTRLTVL.

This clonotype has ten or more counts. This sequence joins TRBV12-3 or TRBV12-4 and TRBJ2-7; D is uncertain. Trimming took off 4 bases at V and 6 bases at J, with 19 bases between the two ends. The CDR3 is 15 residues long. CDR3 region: CASSSGPIRGPEQYF. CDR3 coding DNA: TGTGCCAGCAGTTCTGGACCTATTCGCGGTCCCGAGCAGTACTTC.